The following is a TCR beta chain sequence with its context. Its specificity is unknown. RNA extraction and reverse transcription yielded cDNA as sequencing template. TCRdb keeps only in-frame clones here, not all; method: immunoSEQ multiplex PCR. This sample has more than 200,000 clones; about 68% occur once, and the top ten carry 1.2%. The data derive from a study of CD8+ T cells in alopecia areata. PBMCs were stained for CD3, CD4 and CD8, and CD4+ and CD8+ T cells were sorted. General observations from the study: Sequence data from scalp samples additionally include resident alphabeta T cells of normal skin. Lesional scalp displayed greater clonality than normal scalp, most notably in alopecia totalis/universalis.

The ends lost 4 bases at V and 0 bases at J; junction bases unmatched: 9. This CDR3 contains 17 residues. Per germline, CDR1 LGHNA and CDR2 YNFKEQ. The V and J genes are TRBV4-2 and TRBJ2-7; 10 bases fit TRBD2. This sequence was found in a human donor with alopecia areata. The source was CD4+ T cells sorted from blood, collected at week 0. CDR3 loop: CASSPVGLAENSYEQYF. DNA of the CDR3: TGTGCCAGCAGCCCTGTCGGACTAGCGGAGAACTCCTACGAGCAGTACTTC.